The sequence of this T cell receptor (beta chain) was determined in a study of spatial heterogeneity in lung cancer (dated by TCRdb to the late 2010s). For the study in its entirety: Donors were some 67 patients with early-stage, untreated non-small cell lung cancer from the lung TRACERx cohort. At surgery, roughly 220 tumor regions, 64 matched nontumor lung samples and 56 PBMC samples were TCR-sequenced for both alpha and beta chains. Beta-chain transcripts were consistently detected in greater numbers than alpha-chain transcripts, which likely reflects a higher abundance of beta-chain transcripts. The study linked features of the TCR repertoire to counts of nonsynonymous mutations, which were determined by whole-exome sequencing of tumor tissue. In non-small cell lung cancer, the study made a quantitative comparison of TCR alpha and beta repertoires among multiple tumor regions, matched nontumor lung and blood. Follow-up PBMC samples were sequenced whenever available, and the median time to follow-up was about 24 months after resection. In the raw uncorrected reads, each unique combination of TCR and UMI appeared more than ten times on average. Paper-wide results and their limitations: Only roughly 15 patients were included in the comparisons of baseline and follow-up blood repertoires. Ubiquitous expanded tumor TCRs were detected in blood more often at tumor resection than at routine follow-up. Additional single-cell paired TCR alpha and beta sequencing was considered necessary to confirm, at a functional level, the hypothesis that regional TCRs recognize regional mutations.

To prepare the library, 5' RACE was applied. The reads were generated on a NextSeq 500. In the TCR library protocol, a unique molecular identifier was attached to each TCR cDNA molecule so that PCR and sequencing errors could be corrected. As for the original processing: TCR identification, UMI-based error correction and CDR3 extraction were all carried out with Decombinator tools. Expanded TCRs were defined as those above a frequency of 2 per 1,000, corresponding to the top 1% of the tumor frequency distribution. Renyi diversity was computed with the R vegan package after each repertoire had been subsampled 100 times to 5,000 TCRs. CDR3 similarity networks were built from amino acid triplet string-kernel similarity, connecting CDR3s with pairwise similarity above 0.82. In TCRdb, the public reads were trimmed at Q25 with fastp and aligned with MiXCR, with productive beta chains retained. Rows matching on CDR3 protein sequence are summarized as one entry with the most common DNA and genes. Clone size and V and J calls follow TCRdb, not the original study. Across this sample there are fewer than 55,000 distinct CDR3 sequences, with 6.5% to 7.5% seen only once. The top ten hold around 38% of the sample.

The sample's time point label is to be understood as: blood at routine non-recurrence follow-up after resection. For TCR sequencing, whole RNA was extracted from tumor and nontumor lung tissue, or from cryopreserved PBMC samples, and no cell sorting was done. Patients were selected for TCR sequencing only if sufficient RNA was available from at least two tumor regions. The V end gives up 4 bases and the J end 6 bases, leaving 5 bases in the junction not matched to a gene. Inclusive of the bounding cysteine and phenylalanine, the CDR3 is 15 residues long. Only the CDR3 portion is preserved as DNA: 45 bases, with reading frame beginning at the first base. Taken from the germline V gene, the CDR1 and CDR2 loops are SNHLY and FYNNEI. This clonotype was detected ten times or more. The clone's antigen remains unknown. No base quality values were provided; no much bigger clone lies one nucleotide off.

The sample here was PBMCs, taken at follow-up. The source is a female donor with early-stage non-small cell lung cancer. This chain joins TRBV2 to TRBJ2-7; 14 bases in the middle match TRBD2. The CDR3 protein: CASSGTSGGYSEQYF. The DNA is TGTGCCAGCAGTGGGACTAGCGGGGGGTACTCCGAGCAGTACTTC.